This T cell receptor (beta chain) was obtained from a study of T cells in localized non-small cell lung cancer. Study observations and caveats: Of the top 100 tumor clones, median around 62 were in adjacent lung, 25 to 35 among its top 100. Elevated circulating T cell density in blood was associated with longer overall survival. Exceeding tumor, uninvolved adjacent lung had the highest T cell clonality.

This clone was counted only a few times. Its specificity is not known. This CDR3 has 8 residues. Repertoires were generated with immunoSEQ multiplex PCR, while TCRdb's copy carries only in-frame clones and drops some. The sample shows about 74,000 clones, 65% to 85% of them seen only once. The chain joins TRBV21-1 to TRBJ1-2. TRBV21-1 is termed a pseudogene. This clonotype was obtained from a female donor over 55 with stage I lung adenocarcinoma. The sequencing here drew on peripheral blood, taken before any cancer treatment. The CDR3 bases are TGTGCCAGCAGCGAAGGGTTATTC. Encoded protein: CASSEGLF.